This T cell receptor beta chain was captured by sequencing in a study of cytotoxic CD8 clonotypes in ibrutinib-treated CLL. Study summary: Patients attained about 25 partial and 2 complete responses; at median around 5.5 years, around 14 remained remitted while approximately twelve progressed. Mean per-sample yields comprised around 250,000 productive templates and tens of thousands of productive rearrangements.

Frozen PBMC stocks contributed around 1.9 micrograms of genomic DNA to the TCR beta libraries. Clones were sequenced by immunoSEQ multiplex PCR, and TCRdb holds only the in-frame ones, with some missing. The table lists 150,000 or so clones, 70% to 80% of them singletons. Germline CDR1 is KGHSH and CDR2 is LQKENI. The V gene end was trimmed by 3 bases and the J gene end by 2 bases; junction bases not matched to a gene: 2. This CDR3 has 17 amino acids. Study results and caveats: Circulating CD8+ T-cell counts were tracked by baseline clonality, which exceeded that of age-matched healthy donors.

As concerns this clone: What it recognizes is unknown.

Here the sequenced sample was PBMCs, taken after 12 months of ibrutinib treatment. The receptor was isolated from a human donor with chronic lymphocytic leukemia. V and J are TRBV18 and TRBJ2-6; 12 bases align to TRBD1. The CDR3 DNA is TGTGCCAGCTCACCGGGACAGGGGGCTCCTGGGGCCAACGTCCTGACTTTC. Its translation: CASSPGQGAPGANVLTF.